A selection of T cell receptor beta chains follows, all from one sample in a study of blood T cell repertoires in COVID-19. The table came from immunoSEQ multiplex PCR; TCRdb's copy has only in-frame clones and leaves some out. In the table there are about 380,000 clones, 85% of which are singletons. The material sequenced was peripheral blood. The receptors come from a young woman with acute or convalescent COVID-19. Each CDR3 is given with its conserved first and last residue.

j_gene: TRBJ2-7
v_gene: TRBV5-5
CDR3aa: CASSPTPADLTYYEQYF

j_gene: TRBJ1-6
v_gene: TRBV30
CDR3aa: CAWSVMDRENSPLHF

j_gene: TRBJ2-3
v_gene: TRBV2
CDR3aa: CASSERTRADTQYF

j_gene: TRBJ2-1
v_gene: TRBV29-1
CDR3aa: CSVEGLAGAYEQFF

j_gene: TRBJ2-7
v_gene: TRBV3-1/TRBV3-2
CDR3aa: CASSQDMLERAFEQYF

j_gene: TRBJ2-1
v_gene: TRBV6-5
CDR3aa: CAMSKTGAYNEQFF

j_gene: TRBJ1-5
v_gene: TRBV7-2
CDR3aa: CASSATGTQPQHF

j_gene: TRBJ2-2
v_gene: TRBV5-4
CDR3aa: CASGAGELFF

j_gene: TRBJ2-7
v_gene: TRBV28
CDR3aa: CASSLQGGRAYEQYF

j_gene: TRBJ1-1
v_gene: TRBV6-1
CDR3aa: CASSEALAGATEAFF

j_gene: TRBJ2-3
v_gene: TRBV7-6
CDR3aa: CASSPGLSTDTQYF

j_gene: TRBJ1-4
v_gene: TRBV18
CDR3aa: CASSSDRDNEKLFF

j_gene: TRBJ1-6
v_gene: TRBV5-1
CDR3aa: CASSLVGQGARSYNSPLHF

j_gene: TRBJ1-2
v_gene: TRBV10-1
CDR3aa: CASGNRDREDGYTF

j_gene: TRBJ2-7
v_gene: TRBV27
CDR3aa: CASSLSSWTLDEQYF

j_gene: TRBJ1-1
v_gene: TRBV7-8
CDR3aa: CASSLAPTGQAFF

j_gene: TRBJ1-5
v_gene: TRBV24-1
CDR3aa: CATGGTGGHQPQHF

j_gene: TRBJ2-1
v_gene: TRBV28
CDR3aa: CASSSLLSYNEQFF

j_gene: TRBJ2-3
v_gene: TRBV9
CDR3aa: CASSVDRRGGGTDTQYF

j_gene: TRBJ1-1
v_gene: TRBV9
CDR3aa: CASSPIGDTEAFF

j_gene: TRBJ1-2
v_gene: TRBV5-1
CDR3aa: CASSLGQSYGYTF

j_gene: TRBJ1-1
v_gene: TRBV11-3
CDR3aa: CASGRQGDTEAFF

j_gene: TRBJ2-1
v_gene: TRBV7-3
CDR3aa: CASSGRQGTEQFF

j_gene: TRBJ1-2
v_gene: TRBV3-1/TRBV3-2
CDR3aa: CASSQVNSYGYTF

j_gene: TRBJ1-5
v_gene: TRBV19
CDR3aa: CASSTLTGTNNQPQHF